The T cell receptor beta chain described here comes from a study of T cell repertoires in cytomegalovirus infection. About the study: Alongside well-studied HLA-B-restricted CMV epitopes, recently identified HLA-C-restricted CMV epitopes were also used. It can be stated that public TCR beta signatures indicated CMV infection as well as a matching HLA type. The study's findings and limits: Accumulated public TCR beta family frequency recognized individuals carrying CMV together with the relevant HLA. HLA-C-restricted CMV-specific TCR beta clonotypes prevailed in the ex vivo response.

The CDR3 is 14 amino acids. Germline V CDR1 and CDR2: SNHLY, FYNNEI. V was cut by 6 bases and J by 7 bases, with 13 bases left in between. As concerns this clonotype: Its antigen is currently unknown.

TCRdb re-called the reads through MiXCR, storing one row per CDR3 protein. The top ten clones hold around a sixth of a sample with approximately 730,000 distinct CDR3 sequences, 30% to 40% of them seen once. The input for sequencing was cultured PBMCs, taken from culture after CMV antigen stimulation. The sequence was collected from a human donor in good health (CMV status not recorded). Some clones in this sample may be carry-over from other donors' samples. V is TRBV2 and J is TRBJ1-6; a possible D gene is TRBD1 (5 bases). This chain's CDR3 is CASREGRSNSPLHF. The CDR3 DNA is TGTGCCAGCAGGGAGGGACGGAGCAATTCACCCCTCCACTTT.